This T cell receptor beta chain was recorded in a study of T cells after yellow fever vaccination. The V and J ends lost 8 bases and 8 bases respectively, with 15 bases between them. This CDR3 spans 12 amino acids. CDR1 and CDR2 from the germline V gene are SEHNR and FQNEAQ (reference sequence). TCRdb passed the 5' RACE reads through MiXCR, listing each CDR3 protein once. The sample lists around 67,000 distinct CDR3 sequences, around 6.5% seen once, with about 32% in the top ten. This clonotype was counted between two and nine times. Sequencing was performed on CD8+ T cells sorted from PBMCs, taken around 5 days after the first yellow fever vaccination. The sequence came from a man aged 18 to 30 who received the YFV17D yellow fever vaccine. The chain carries TRBV7-9 and TRBJ1-1, with D perhaps TRBD1 (6 bases). CDR3 DNA sequence: TGTGCCAGCTCCGGGGGGCCCCTGGAAGCTTTCTTT. Translating gives CASSGGPLEAFF.